This T cell receptor (beta chain) was profiled in a study of blood T cell repertoires in COVID-19 (dated by TCRdb to about 2020). Turning to the overall study: Samples covering the acute and convalescent phases of COVID-19 were provided by collaborators in the United States, Italy and Spain. The material from the prospective study consisted of cDNA or gDNA derived from T cells, B-cell-depleted T cells, or PBMCs. Deeply sampled blood TCRbeta repertoires from subjects exposed to, actively infected with, or recovered from COVID-19 were included in the dataset. The repertoires were made available in a free public database intended to serve as a resource for research on the immune response to SARS-CoV-2. The samples were drawn from the first 160 participants of the ongoing ImmuneRACE study and from 950 to 1,500 subjects provided by 6 global collaborators. Sample metadata almost always included a de-identified subject ID, COVID-19 status, age in years and sex. HLA class I and class II types, where available, came from metadata supplied by the sample provider rather than from assay-based typing. Overall study results and their limits: The amount of clinical and demographic metadata varied by source and participant and was provided uncurated.

To note about this clone: Its antigen is unknown. Base qualities are not recorded, but no much larger clone differs from it by a single base.

Enrolling through a virtual design, the prospective study's participants ranged in age from roughly 18 to 89 years and lived across about two dozen United States geographic areas. To assign participants to cohorts, the prospective study relied on clinical history that participants themselves reported in a screening survey and a study questionnaire. In the prospective study, mobile phlebotomists collected whole blood, serum and a nasopharyngeal or oropharyngeal swab from each participant. Over a roughly 2-month period, participants in the prospective study had the option of providing additional blood draws and questionnaires. Prospective study blood samples were shipped either frozen or at room temperature before DNA extraction. The immunoSEQ Assay, a bias-controlled multiplex PCR, was used to amplify TCRbeta CDR3 regions from genomic DNA. From the authors' description of their analysis: Nucleated cell counts per sample were estimated from amplification of reference gene primers within the assay. Sequence reads were collapsed and filtered to measure the absolute abundance of every unique TCRbeta CDR3 rearrangement. Productive Simpson clonality was computed per sample as the square root of Simpson's diversity index over productive rearrangements. TCRdb carries this immuneACCESS record with in-frame sequences only. Its versions omit some clonotypes, under half of them owing to an unresolved V gene in the studies checked, with the rest unexplained. That table is the source of V, J and clone size, and D and trimming were worked out from the DNA. Across this sample there are a few hundred thousand clones, with 87% seen only once. The ten largest clones capture around a tenth of the sample.

CDR1 and CDR2 are read off the germline V gene (reference sequence) as LNHDA and SQIVND. Spanning cysteine to phenylalanine, the CDR3 consists of 13 amino acids. The sequence is cut down to CDR3 DNA, 39 bases in frame from base 1. V sheds 7 bases and J sheds 3 bases, leaving 11 bases between their ends. The chain couples TRBV19 to TRBJ2-3, and TRBD2 may be the D gene, going by 5 matching bases. Source material: PBMCs or T cells enriched from blood (not recorded which). The source is a man younger than 35 with acute COVID-19. The DNA sequence follows: TGTGCCAGTACCAGCGGACCTACAGATACGCAGTATTTT. It specifies CASTSGPTDTQYF.